This T cell receptor (beta chain) was sequenced for a study of T cells expressing NK-cell markers. From germline, CDR1 is SGHRS and CDR2 YFSETQ. The CDR3 contains 15 residues. TCRdb processed the 5' RACE reads again and assigns one entry to each CDR3 protein, with no DNA. Its table lists approximately 420,000 distinct CDR3 sequences. The V gene is TRBV5-1, the J gene TRBJ1-5. Sequenced sample: blood T cells: a sorted CD56 or NKG2C T cell subset, CD4+ or CD8+ T cells, or bulk PBMC T cells (not recorded which). The sequence was obtained from a woman aged 45-60 years in good health. The CDR3 spells CASSPMAGRDQPQHF.